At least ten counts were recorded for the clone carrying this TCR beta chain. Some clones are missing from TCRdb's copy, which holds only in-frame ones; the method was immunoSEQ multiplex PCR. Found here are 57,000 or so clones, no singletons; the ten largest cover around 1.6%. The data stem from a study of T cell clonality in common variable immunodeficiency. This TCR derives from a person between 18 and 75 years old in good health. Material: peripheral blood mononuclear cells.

CDR3 DNA (partial): TGTGCCAGCAGTGAATCTAGCGGTGCGTACAATGAG. It encodes CASSESSGAYNE. The full CDR3 reads CASSESSGAYNEQFF. The gene calls are TRBV2 and TRBJ2-1; 7 nucleotides agree with TRBD2. The CDR3 is cut off 3 residues early in the read; its end comes from the germline J gene. CDR3 size: 15 residues. V shed 2 bases and J 4 bases; nucleotides not matched to a gene: 5. Germline assignment: CDR1 SNHLY and CDR2 FYNNEI.